The 20 T cell receptor beta chains below come from one sample, sequenced in a study of human T cells and chemical hapten exposure. TCRdb re-analysed the 5' RACE reads in MiXCR, keeping a single row per CDR3 protein. This table has 150,000 or so distinct CDR3 sequences, 3.5% to 5% appearing once. It was unfractionated whole blood from which total RNA was extracted. Every receptor here comes from a female donor in good health.

As to this clonotype: Possible read error: a much larger clone is one base away. The genes are TRBV20-1 and TRBJ1-1, with D uncertain. Germline V CDR1 and CDR2: DFQATT, SNEGSKA (reference sequence). The CDR3 runs 13 residues. The DNA of the CDR3 is TGCAGTGCTAGAGATGGGTCGGGCCTTGAAGTTTTCTTT. Translating it yields CSARDGSGLEVFF.

The sample holds many counts of this clonotype. Here the CDR3 reads CSVEVGYLNTEAFF. In DNA, the CDR3 is TGCAGCGTTGAGGTCGGGTACCTGAACACTGAAGCTTTCTTT. The chain combines TRBV29-1 with TRBJ1-1, with D hard to call. The ends were cut back, 3 bases at V and 0 bases at J, with 11 bases in the middle. CDR1 and CDR2 from the germline V gene are SQVTM and ANQGSEA. This CDR3 region has 14 residues.

This clonotype has just one count. This may arise from a read error, as a much more abundant clone is one base away. V gene TRBV6-6 combines with J gene TRBJ1-2; 7 nucleotides line up with TRBD1. Germline assignment: CDR1 MNHNY and CDR2 SVGAGI (reference sequence). CDR3 length: 16 amino acids. The CDR3 region has the DNA TGTGCCAGCAGTGCCTTTCTGACAGGGACTAACTTTGGCTACACCTTC. It is translated as CASSAFLTGTNFGYTF.

The chain employs TRBV11-2 and TRBJ1-1, with a weak D call TRBD1 (5 bases). This CDR3 spans 15 amino acids. The V end was cut by 5 bases, the J end by 3 bases, with 16 bases between. Germline V CDR1 and CDR2: SGHAT, FQNNGV. In nucleotides, the CDR3 is TGTGCCAGCAGCCTCTTTCGGGGAGGGGACACTGAAGCTTTCTTT. It translates to CASSLFRGGDTEAFF.

This clonotype showed up many times. This sequence joins TRBV12-3 or TRBV12-4 and TRBJ1-2; perhaps TRBD1 as D (5 bases). The CDR3 spans 12 residues. The V gene lost 5 bases and the J gene lost 6 bases, with 10 bases spanning the gap. The CDR3 DNA is TGTGCCAGCAGTGGGGACGGACATGGCTACACCTTC. The encoded protein is CASSGDGHGYTF.

This clonotype was seen at least ten times. The rearrangement links TRBV9 to TRBJ2-3; tentative D call: TRBD1 (5 bases). CDR1 is SGDLS, CDR2 YYNGEE, per germline. The V and J ends lost 0 bases and 1 base respectively, with 15 bases between them. The CDR3 consists of 17 residues. The CDR3 region is CASSVGNVVGGTDTQYF. CDR3 nucleotides: TGTGCCAGCAGCGTAGGCAACGTAGTAGGGGGCACAGATACGCAGTATTTT.

The sample holds many counts of this clonotype. V is TRBV5-5 and J is TRBJ2-7; a possible D gene is TRBD1 (5 bases). This CDR3 has 15 amino acids. Germline CDR1 reads SGHKS; CDR2 reads YYEKEE (reference sequence). V was clipped by 4 bases and J by 0 bases, with 14 bases between them. CDR3 nucleotide sequence: TGTGCCAGCAGCACAACAGGTGTGAGCTCCTACGAGCAGTACTTC. Its protein product is CASSTTGVSSYEQYF. Full variable domain (remainder filled in from reference TRBV5-5 and TRBJ2-7): DAGVTQSPTHLIKTRGQQVTLRCSPISGHKSVSWYQQVLGQGPQFIFQYYEKEERGRGNFPDRFSARQFPNYSSELNVNALLLGDSALYLCASSTTGVSSYEQYFGPGTRLTVT.

This clonotype was seen many times. The genes are TRBV4-3 and TRBJ2-3; the match to TRBD2 covers 11 bases. The V gene end was trimmed by 2 bases and the J gene end by 1 base; junction bases not matched to a gene: 8. Germline V CDR1 and CDR2: LGHNA, YSLEER. This CDR3 contains 18 residues. The CDR3 region is CASSQKPGTSGGTDTQYF. The CDR3 coding sequence is TGCGCCAGCAGCCAAAAACCTGGGACTAGCGGAGGCACAGATACGCAGTATTTT.

This clonotype was observed many times. This chain connects TRBV4-3 to TRBJ2-5; TRBD1 matches at 9 bases. Germline-derived CDR1 and CDR2 are LGHNA and YSLEER. The CDR3 totals 17 residues. Trimming removed 2 bases from V and 4 bases from J; junction bases left unmatched: 11. The CDR3 region has the DNA TGCGCCAGCAGCCAAAAATCCGTAGGGACAGGGTCAGAGACCCAGTACTTC. Its protein is CASSQKSVGTGSETQYF.

This clonotype was counted a few times. DNA of the CDR3: TGTGCCAGCAGCGTCCTCGGGAGGACAGATACGCAGTATTTT. Encoded protein: CASSVLGRTDTQYF. This rearrangement joins TRBV9 to TRBJ2-3, with 7 bases identical to TRBD2. In germline, CDR1 is SGDLS, CDR2 YYNGEE. The junction had 3 bases not matched to a gene; V was cut back by 2 bases and J by 3 bases. The CDR3 extends over 14 amino acids.

Only a few counts were recorded for this clonotype. V gene TRBV20-1 combines with J gene TRBJ2-3; no clear D. V shed 0 bases and J shed 6 bases, with 22 bases lying between them. CDR3 length: 17 amino acids. Germline V gene data show CDR1 as DFQATT and CDR2 as SNEGSKA (reference sequence). Here the CDR3 reads CSARDISRLRIRDTQYF. The CDR3, as DNA: TGCAGTGCTAGAGATATCAGTCGACTCAGGATTAGGGATACGCAGTATTTT.

This clonotype was counted a few times. The CDR3 DNA reads as TGTGCCAGCAGCTTAGAGGAGGGGGGGGTGAACACTGAAGCTTTCTTT. Its translation is CASSLEEGGVNTEAFF. The V gene is TRBV7-9, the J gene TRBJ1-1; D might be TRBD1 (6 bases). V was pared by 1 base and J by 0 bases, with 12 bases between. The CDR3 covers 16 residues. Germline values: CDR1 SEHNR, CDR2 FQNEAQ (reference sequence).

This clonotype came up many times. The V gene is TRBV12-3 or TRBV12-4, the J gene TRBJ1-5, with TRBD1 as a possible D gene (5 bases). The V gene lost 3 bases and the J gene lost 3 bases, with 12 bases spanning the gap. The CDR3 loop spans 15 amino acids. The CDR3 protein is CASSFRQSFNQPQHF. As DNA, the CDR3 is TGTGCCAGCAGTTTCCGACAGTCGTTCAATCAGCCCCAGCATTTT.

Ten or more counts support this clonotype. The chain carries TRBV20-1 and TRBJ1-3; D gene ambiguous. V shed 3 bases and J shed 0 bases, with 6 bases lying between them. Germline V CDR1 and CDR2: DFQATT, SNEGSKA (reference sequence). The CDR3 length is 13 residues. The CDR3 coding sequence is TGCAGTGCTAGTCGTGACTCTGGAAACACCATATATTTT. Translated, it gives CSASRDSGNTIYF.

This clonotype was observed many times. One junction end does not reproduce the germline sequence, and a read error may be involved. This chain connects TRBV11-1 to TRBJ2-5; TRBD1 agrees at 7 bases. This CDR3 region has 15 residues. Germline-derived CDR1 and CDR2 are SGHAT and FQDESV (reference sequence). CDR3 in DNA: TGTGCCAGCAGCCCCCCGGGACAGCGAGAAGAAACCCAGTACTTC. Translation: CASSPPGQREETQYF.

This clonotype was observed many times. The J gene is TRBJ1-6, the V gene TRBV15; 8 positions match TRBD1. CDR3 length: 17 amino acids. The germline V gene encodes CDR1 LNHNV and CDR2 YYDKDF (reference sequence). The ends lost 0 bases at V and 9 bases at J; junction bases unmatched: 10. CDR3 DNA sequence: TGTGCCACCAGCAGAGATTGGGCAGGGGGCGGTGGTTCACCCCTCCACTTT. It encodes CATSRDWAGGGGSPLHF.

This clonotype came up many times. This chain connects TRBV20-1 to TRBJ1-2, with 11 bases identical to TRBD1. V shed 0 bases, J shed 5 bases, and the junction held 8 bases outside the gene matches. CDR1 is DFQATT, CDR2 SNEGSKA, per germline (reference sequence). The CDR3 contains 16 residues. CDR3 sequence (DNA): TGCAGTGCTAGAGAGGACAGGGGGCTACTTTCTTATGGCTACACCTTC. Residues: CSAREDRGLLSYGYTF.

The V gene is TRBV6-6, the J gene TRBJ2-1; D possibly corresponds to TRBD2 (6 bases). The CDR3 spans 15 residues. V was shortened by 0 bases and J by 4 bases, with 10 bases between the two germline ends. Per germline, CDR1 MNHNY and CDR2 SVGAGI (reference sequence). For the CDR3, the DNA is TGTGCCAGCAGTTACTCGGCCGGGACTTACAATGAGCAGTTCTTC. This translates into CASSYSAGTYNEQFF.

This clonotype was observed many times. This chain uses TRBV28 with TRBJ1-1, with 11 nucleotides matching TRBD1. Germline loops: CDR1 MDHEN, CDR2 SYDVKM. CDR3 length: 15 residues. Trimming cost V 4 bases and J 5 bases; bases outside gene matches: 6. The CDR3 DNA reads as TGTGCCAGCAGTTCTCCGGGGACAGGGGGAACTGAAGCTTTCTTT. It codes for CASSSPGTGGTEAFF.

This clonotype occurred many times. The chain couples TRBV6-1 to TRBJ1-2; D unresolved. Germline V gene data show CDR1 as MNHNS and CDR2 as SASEGT. The CDR3 runs to 13 residues. V gave up 7 bases and J gave up 0 bases, with 9 bases separating them. The CDR3 reads CASNQDPNYGYTF. The CDR3 region has the DNA TGTGCCAGCAATCAAGACCCTAACTATGGCTACACCTTC.